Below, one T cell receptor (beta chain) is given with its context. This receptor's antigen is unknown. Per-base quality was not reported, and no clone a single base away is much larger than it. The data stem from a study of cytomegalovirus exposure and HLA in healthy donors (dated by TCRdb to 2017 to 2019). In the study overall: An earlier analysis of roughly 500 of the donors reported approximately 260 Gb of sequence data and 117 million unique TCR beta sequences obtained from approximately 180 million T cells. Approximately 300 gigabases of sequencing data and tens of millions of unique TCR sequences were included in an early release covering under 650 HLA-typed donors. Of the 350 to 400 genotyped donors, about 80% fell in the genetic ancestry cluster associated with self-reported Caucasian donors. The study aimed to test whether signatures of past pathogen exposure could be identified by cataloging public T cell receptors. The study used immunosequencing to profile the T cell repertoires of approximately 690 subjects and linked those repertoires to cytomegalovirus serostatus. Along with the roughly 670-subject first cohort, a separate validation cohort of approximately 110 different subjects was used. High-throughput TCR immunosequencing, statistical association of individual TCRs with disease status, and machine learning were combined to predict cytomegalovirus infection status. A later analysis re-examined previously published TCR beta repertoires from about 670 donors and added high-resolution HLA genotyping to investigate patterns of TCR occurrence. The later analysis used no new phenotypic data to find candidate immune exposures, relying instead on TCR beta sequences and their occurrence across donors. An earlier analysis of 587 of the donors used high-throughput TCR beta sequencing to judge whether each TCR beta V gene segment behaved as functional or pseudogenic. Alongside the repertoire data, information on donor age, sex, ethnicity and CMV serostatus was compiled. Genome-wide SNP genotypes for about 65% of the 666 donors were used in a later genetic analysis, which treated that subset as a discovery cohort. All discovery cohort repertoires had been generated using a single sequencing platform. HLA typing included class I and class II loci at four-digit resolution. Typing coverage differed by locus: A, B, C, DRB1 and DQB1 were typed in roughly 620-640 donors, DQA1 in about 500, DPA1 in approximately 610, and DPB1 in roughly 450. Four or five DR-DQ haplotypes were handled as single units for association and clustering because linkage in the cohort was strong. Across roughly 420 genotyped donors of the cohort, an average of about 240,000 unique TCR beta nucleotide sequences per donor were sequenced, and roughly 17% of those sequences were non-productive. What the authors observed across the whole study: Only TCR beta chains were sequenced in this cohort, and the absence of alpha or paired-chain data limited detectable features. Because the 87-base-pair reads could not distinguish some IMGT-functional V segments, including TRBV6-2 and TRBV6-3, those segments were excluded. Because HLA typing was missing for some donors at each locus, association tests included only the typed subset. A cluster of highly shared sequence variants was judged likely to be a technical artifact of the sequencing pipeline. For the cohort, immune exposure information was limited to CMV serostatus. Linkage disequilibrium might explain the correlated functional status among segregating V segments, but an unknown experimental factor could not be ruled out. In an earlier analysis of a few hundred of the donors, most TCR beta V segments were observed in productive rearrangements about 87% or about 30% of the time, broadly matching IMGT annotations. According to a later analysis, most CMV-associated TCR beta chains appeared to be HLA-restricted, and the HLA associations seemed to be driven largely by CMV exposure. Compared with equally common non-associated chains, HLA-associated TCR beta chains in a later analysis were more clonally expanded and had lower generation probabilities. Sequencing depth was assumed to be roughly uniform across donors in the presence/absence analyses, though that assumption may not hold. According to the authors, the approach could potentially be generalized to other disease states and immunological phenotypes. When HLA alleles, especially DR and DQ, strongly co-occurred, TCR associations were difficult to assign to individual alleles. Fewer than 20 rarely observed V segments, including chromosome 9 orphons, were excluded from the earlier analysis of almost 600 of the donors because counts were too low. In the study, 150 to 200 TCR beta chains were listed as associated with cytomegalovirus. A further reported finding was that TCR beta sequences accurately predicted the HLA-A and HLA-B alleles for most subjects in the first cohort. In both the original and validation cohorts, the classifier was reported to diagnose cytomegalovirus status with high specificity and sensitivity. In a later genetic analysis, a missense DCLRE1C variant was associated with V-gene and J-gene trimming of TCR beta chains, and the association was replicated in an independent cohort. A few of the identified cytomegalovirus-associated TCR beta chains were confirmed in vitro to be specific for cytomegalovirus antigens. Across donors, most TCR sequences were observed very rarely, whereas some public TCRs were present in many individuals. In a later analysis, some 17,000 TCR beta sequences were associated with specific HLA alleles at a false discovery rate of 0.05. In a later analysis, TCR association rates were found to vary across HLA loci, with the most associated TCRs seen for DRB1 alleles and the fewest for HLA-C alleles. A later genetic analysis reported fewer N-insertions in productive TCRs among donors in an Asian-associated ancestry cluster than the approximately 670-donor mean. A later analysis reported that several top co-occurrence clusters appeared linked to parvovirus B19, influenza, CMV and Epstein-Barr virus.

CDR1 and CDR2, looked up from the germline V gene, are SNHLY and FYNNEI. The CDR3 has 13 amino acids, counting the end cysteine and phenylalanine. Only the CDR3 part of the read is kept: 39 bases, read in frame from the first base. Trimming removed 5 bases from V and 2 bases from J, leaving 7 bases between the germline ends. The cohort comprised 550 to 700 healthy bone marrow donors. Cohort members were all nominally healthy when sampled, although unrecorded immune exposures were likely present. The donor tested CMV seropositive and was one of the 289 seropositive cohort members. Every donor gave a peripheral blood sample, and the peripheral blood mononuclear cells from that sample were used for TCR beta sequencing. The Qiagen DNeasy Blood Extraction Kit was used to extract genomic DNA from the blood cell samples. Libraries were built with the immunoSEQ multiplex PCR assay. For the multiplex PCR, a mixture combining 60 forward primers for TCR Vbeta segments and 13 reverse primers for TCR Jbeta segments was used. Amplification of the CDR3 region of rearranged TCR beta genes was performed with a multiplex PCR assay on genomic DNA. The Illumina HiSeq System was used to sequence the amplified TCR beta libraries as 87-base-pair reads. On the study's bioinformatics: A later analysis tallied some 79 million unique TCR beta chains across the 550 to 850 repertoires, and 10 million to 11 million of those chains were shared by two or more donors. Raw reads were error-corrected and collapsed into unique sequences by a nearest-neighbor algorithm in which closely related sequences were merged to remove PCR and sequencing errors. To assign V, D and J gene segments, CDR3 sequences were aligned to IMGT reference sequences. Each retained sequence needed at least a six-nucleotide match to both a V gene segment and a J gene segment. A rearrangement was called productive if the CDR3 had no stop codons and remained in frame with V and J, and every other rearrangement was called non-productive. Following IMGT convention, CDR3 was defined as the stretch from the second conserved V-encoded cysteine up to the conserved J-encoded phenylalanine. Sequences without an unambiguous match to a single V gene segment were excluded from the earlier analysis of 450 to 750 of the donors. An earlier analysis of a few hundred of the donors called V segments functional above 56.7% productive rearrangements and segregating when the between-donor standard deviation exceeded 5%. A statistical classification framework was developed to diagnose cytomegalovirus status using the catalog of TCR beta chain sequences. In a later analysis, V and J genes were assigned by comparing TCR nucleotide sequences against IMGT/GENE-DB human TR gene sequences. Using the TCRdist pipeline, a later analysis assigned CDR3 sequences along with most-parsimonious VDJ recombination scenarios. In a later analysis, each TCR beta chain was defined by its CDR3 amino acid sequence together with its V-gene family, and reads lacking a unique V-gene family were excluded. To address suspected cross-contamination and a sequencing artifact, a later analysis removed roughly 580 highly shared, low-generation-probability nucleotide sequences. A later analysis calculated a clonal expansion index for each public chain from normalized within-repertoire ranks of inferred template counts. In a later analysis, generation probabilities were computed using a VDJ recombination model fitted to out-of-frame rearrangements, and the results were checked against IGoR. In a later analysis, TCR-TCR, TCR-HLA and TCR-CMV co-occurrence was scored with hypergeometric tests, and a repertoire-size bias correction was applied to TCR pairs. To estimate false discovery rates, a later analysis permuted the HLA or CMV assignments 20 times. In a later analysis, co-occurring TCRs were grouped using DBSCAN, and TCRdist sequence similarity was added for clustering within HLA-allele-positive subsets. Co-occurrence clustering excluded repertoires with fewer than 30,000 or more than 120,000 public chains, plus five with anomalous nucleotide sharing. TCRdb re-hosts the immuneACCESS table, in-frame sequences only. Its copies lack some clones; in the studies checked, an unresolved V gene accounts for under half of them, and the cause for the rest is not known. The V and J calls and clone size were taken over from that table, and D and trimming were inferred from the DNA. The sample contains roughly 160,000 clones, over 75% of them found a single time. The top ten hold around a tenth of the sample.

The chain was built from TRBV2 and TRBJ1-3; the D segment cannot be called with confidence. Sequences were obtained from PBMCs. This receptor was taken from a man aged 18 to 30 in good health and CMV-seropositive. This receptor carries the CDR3 CASSLTAGNTIYF. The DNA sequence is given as TGTGCCAGCAGTCTTACAGCTGGAAACACCATATATTTT.